Listed below are T cell receptor beta chains from one sample, sequenced in a study of blood T cell repertoires in COVID-19. TCRdb's table, derived via immunoSEQ multiplex PCR, lists solely in-frame clones and lacks some. The table includes more than 95,000 clones, approximately 86% detected once. Source material: peripheral blood. All receptors derive from a human donor in a cohort sampled during active COVID-19. CDR3s include the opening cysteine and the closing phenylalanine or tryptophan.

CASRPGGAYEQYF,TRBV7-9,TRBJ2-7
CASSEATGPTDTQYF,TRBV7-3,TRBJ2-3
CASSQRDRGYEQYF,TRBV6-5,TRBJ2-7
CASSLVVASGDYEQYF,TRBV7-9,TRBJ2-7
CASSLVVPNYGYTF,TRBV7-9,TRBJ1-2
CASSRLFGSTTDTQYF,TRBV3-1/TRBV3-2,TRBJ2-3
CASSVDRTSGGWTDTQYF,TRBV9,TRBJ2-3
CATSYTLDRASPYEQYF,TRBV15,TRBJ2-7
CASSYGTVQETQYF,TRBV6-5,TRBJ2-5
CASSQGTGEYQPQHF,TRBV5-4,TRBJ1-5
CASSHARWERRNEKLFF,TRBV4-1,TRBJ1-4
CASSLYGRVDTEAFF,TRBV28,TRBJ1-1
CASSYLATSTDTQYF,TRBV6-2/TRBV6-3,TRBJ2-3
CASSQEVGGSTDTQYF,TRBV4-2,TRBJ2-3
CASSPITSGRYQETQYF,TRBV5-6,TRBJ2-5
CASSLQGWETQYF,TRBV7-9,TRBJ2-5